The source of this TCR beta chain is a study of cytotoxic CD8 clonotypes in ibrutinib-treated CLL. Across the study: Patients gave response samples after a median approximately 11 months of treatment, range 6 to 36. Study outcomes and limitations: Clonality increased at ibrutinib response and stayed stable in sustained remission. At progression, however, it fell back toward baseline.

As regards this clone: What it binds is unknown.

The TCR beta libraries used about 2.2 micrograms of genomic DNA that came from cryopreserved PBMCs. Profiled with immunoSEQ multiplex PCR; TCRdb holds only in-frame clones, not every one. The table includes 12,000 or so clones, about four fifths detected once. Trimming cost V 4 bases and J 6 bases; bases outside gene matches: 10. This CDR3 is built from 15 residues. Looked up from germline, CDR1 is MDHEN and CDR2 is SYDVKM. The receptor comes from a human donor with chronic lymphocytic leukemia. Sequencing used PBMCs, obtained at disease progression, from a patient treated with ibrutinib. This sequence joins TRBV28 and TRBJ2-3; 7 nucleotides match TRBD1. The CDR3 protein is CASSSGTADSDTQYF. DNA for the CDR3: TGTGCCAGCAGTTCCGGGACAGCGGACTCGGATACGCAGTATTTT.